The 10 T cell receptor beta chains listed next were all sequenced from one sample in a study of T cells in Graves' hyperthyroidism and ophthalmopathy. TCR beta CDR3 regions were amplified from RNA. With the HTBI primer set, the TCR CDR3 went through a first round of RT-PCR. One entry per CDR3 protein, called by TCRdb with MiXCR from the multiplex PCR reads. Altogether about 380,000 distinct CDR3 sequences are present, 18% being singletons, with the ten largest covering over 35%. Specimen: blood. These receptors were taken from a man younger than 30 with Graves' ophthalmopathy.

The CDR3 is CSVEGAGVDKLFF. The CDR3 DNA reads as TGCAGCGTTGAGGGGGCTGGGGTTGACAAACTGTTTTTT. J is TRBJ1-4 and V is TRBV29-1; TRBD1 might be the D (6 bases). V shed 3 bases and J shed 11 bases, with 16 bases lying between them. CDR3 size: 13 residues. CDR1 SQVTM and CDR2 ANQGSEA come from the germline V gene.

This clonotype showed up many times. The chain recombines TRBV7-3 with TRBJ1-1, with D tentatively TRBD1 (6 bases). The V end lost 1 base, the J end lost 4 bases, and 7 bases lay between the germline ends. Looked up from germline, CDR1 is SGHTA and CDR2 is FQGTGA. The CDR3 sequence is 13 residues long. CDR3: CASSLNRVTEAFF. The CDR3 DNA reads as TGTGCCAGCAGCTTAAACAGGGTCACTGAAGCTTTCTTT.

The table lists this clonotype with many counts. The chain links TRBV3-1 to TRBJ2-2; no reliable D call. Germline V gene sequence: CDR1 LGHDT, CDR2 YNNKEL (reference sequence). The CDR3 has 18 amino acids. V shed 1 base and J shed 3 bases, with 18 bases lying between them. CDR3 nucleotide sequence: TGTGCCAGCAGCCAAGTGATCACAGCCCTAACCTACACCGGGGAGCTGTTTTTT. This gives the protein CASSQVITALTYTGELFF.

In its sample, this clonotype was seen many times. CDR3 sequence (DNA): TGTGCCAGCAGCCATAGGTGGAGTGAGCAGTTCTTC. Translation: CASSHRWSEQFF. The chain links TRBV3-1 to TRBJ2-1; unclear D gene. V was pared by 3 bases and J by 9 bases, with 9 bases between. This CDR3 is built from 12 residues. The V gene's germline CDR1 is LGHDT and CDR2 YNNKEL (reference sequence).

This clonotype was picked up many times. The CDR3 bases are TGCGCCAGCATGGAGCGGGGGGACTACAATGAGCAGTTCTTC. Its translation: CASMERGDYNEQFF. This chain joins TRBV5-1 and TRBJ2-1; 9 bases are a match to TRBD2. The germline gives CDR1 SGHRS, CDR2 YFSETQ. V shed 6 bases and J 3 bases; nucleotides not matched to a gene: 4. This CDR3 spans 14 amino acids.

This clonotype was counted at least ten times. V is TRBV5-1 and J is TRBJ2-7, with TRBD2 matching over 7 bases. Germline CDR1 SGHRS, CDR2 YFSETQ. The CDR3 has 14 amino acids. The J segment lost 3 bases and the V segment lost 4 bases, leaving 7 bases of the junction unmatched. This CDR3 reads CASSMGGTYYEQYF. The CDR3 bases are TGCGCCAGCAGCATGGGGGGGACCTACTACGAGCAGTACTTC. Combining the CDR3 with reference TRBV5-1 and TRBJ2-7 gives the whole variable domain KAGVTQTPRYLIKTRGQQVTLSCSPISGHRSVSWYQQTPGQGLQFLFEYFSETQRNKGNFPGRFSGRQFSNSRSEMNVSTLELGDSALYLCASSMGGTYYEQYFGPGTRLTVT.

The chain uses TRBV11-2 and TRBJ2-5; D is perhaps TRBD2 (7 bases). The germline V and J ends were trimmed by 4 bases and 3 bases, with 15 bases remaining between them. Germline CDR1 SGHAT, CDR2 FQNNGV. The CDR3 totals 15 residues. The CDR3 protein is CASSWGGGTKETQYF. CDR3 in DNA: TGTGCCAGCAGCTGGGGGGGGGGGACAAAAGAGACCCAGTACTTC.

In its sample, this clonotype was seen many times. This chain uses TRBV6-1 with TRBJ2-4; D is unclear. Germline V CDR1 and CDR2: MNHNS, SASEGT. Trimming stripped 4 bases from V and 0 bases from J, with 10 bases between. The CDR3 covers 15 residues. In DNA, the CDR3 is TGTGCCAGCAGTGTTAAGGTTGGAGCCAAAAACATTCAGTACTTC. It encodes CASSVKVGAKNIQYF.

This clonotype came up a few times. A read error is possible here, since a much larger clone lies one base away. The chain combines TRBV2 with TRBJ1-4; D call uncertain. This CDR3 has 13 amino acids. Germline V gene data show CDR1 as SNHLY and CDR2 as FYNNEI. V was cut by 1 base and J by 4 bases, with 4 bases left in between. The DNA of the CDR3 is TGTGCCAGCAGTGAAGGGGGTAATGAAAAACTGTTTTTT. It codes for CASSEGGNEKLFF.

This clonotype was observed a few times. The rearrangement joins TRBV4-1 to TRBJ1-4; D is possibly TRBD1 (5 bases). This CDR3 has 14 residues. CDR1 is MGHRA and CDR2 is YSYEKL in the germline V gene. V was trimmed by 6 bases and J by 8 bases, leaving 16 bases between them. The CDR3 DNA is TGCGCCAGCAGACCCGTAGGGGTTAGGGAAAAACTGTTTTTT. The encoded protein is CASRPVGVREKLFF.